This T cell receptor (beta chain) was identified during a study of shared clonotypes between healthy human individuals. V was shortened by 2 bases and J by 6 bases, with 8 bases between the two germline ends. Germline CDR1 reads MGHRA; CDR2 reads YSYEKL. This CDR3 is 13 amino acids long. The method was immunoSEQ multiplex PCR; TCRdb's version includes in-frame clones alone and lacks a portion of them. The repertoire consists of roughly 590,000 clones, with roughly 95% occurring once and the leading ten covering roughly 0.1%. Concerning this clone itself: Within the sample, other DNA sequences also encode this same CDR3.

Positive CCR7 selection of CD45RO-negative cells yielded the naive CD8 cells, and terminally differentiated effector memory CD45RA+ cells were excluded. Sequences were obtained from naive CD8+ T cells sorted from blood. This receptor was identified in a woman in her twenties or thirties in good health. J is TRBJ2-1 and V is TRBV4-1; D is perhaps TRBD2 (7 bases). The CDR3 sequence is CASSQRGGNEQFF. The CDR3 DNA follows: TGCGCCAGCAGCCAAAGGGGGGGCAATGAGCAGTTCTTC.